The clone carrying this T cell receptor (beta chain) was seen only once. Its specificity is not known. The study profiled TCR beta VDJ and CDR3 using genomic DNA as template. TCRdb re-analysed the reads in MiXCR, keeping a single row per CDR3 protein. Found here are about 210,000 distinct CDR3 sequences, over 60% of them singletons; the top ten hold 25% to 35%. These data are taken from a study of CD8+CD57+ T cells in acquired aplastic anemia. Notes on the study in general: Around 27 was the count of CD8+ CDR3 sequences that patients shared with controls. Patients were compared with controls for CD8+ Simpson's diversity, and no significant difference emerged.

The CDR3 has 15 residues. Per the germline V gene, CDR1 is SGHRS and CDR2 is YFSETQ. V was clipped by 3 bases and J by 0 bases, with 12 bases between them. Sequenced input: sorted CD4+, CD8+, or CD8+CD57+ T cells (not recorded which) from PBMCs. The chain carries TRBV5-1 and TRBJ1-1, with TRBD1 as a possible D gene (6 bases). This clonotype originated in a human donor in good health. DNA of the CDR3: TGCGCCAGCAGCTGGGACGGGGGCATGAACACTGAAGCTTTCTTT. Its translation is CASSWDGGMNTEAFF.